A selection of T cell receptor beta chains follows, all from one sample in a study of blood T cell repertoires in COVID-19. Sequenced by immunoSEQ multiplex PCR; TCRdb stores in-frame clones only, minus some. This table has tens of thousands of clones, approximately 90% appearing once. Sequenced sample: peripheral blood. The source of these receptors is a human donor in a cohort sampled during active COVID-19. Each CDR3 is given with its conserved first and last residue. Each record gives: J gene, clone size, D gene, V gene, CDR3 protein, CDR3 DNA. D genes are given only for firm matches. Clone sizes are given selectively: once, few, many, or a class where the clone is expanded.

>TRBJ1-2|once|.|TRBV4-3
CASSQDGRGRGYTF
TGCGCCAGCAGCCAAGATGGGAGGGGGAGGGGCTACACCTTC
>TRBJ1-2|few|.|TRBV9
CASGEYGYTF
TGTGCCAGCGGAGAATATGGCTACACCTTC
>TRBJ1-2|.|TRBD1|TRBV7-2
CASSFGETGTDGYGYTF
TGTGCCAGCAGCTTCGGCGAAACCGGGACAGATGGTTATGGCTACACCTTC
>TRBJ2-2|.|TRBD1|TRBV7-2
CASSLGQGVTGELFF
TGTGCCAGCAGCTTAGGACAGGGGGTAACCGGGGAGCTGTTTTTT
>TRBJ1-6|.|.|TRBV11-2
CASSLQRSPLHF
TGTGCCAGCAGCTTACAGAGGTCACCCCTCCACTTT
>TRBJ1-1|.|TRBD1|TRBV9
CASSPWTGTNTEAFF
TGTGCCAGCAGCCCCTGGACAGGGACGAACACTGAAGCTTTCTTT
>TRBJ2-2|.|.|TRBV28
CASRTGSNTGELFF
TGTGCCAGCAGGACAGGATCGAACACCGGGGAGCTGTTTTTT
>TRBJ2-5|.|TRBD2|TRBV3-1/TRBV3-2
CASTVRGGRETQYF
TGTGCCAGCACCGTACGGGGGGGCCGAGAGACCCAGTACTTC
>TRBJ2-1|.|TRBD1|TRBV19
CASSIQGAMEGGTEQFF
TGTGCCAGTAGTATACAGGGGGCAATGGAAGGGGGAACTGAGCAGTTCTTC
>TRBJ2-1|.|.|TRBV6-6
CASSYSRGGTSDEQFF
TGTGCCAGCAGTTACTCCCGCGGCGGGACTTCCGATGAGCAGTTCTTC
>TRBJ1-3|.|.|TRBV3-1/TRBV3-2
CASRSTLTVQYGNTIYF
TGTGCCAGCAGATCTACCCTTACAGTACAATACGGAAACACCATATATTTT
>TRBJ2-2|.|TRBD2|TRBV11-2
CASSLDRLGSGRTGELFF
TGTGCCAGCAGCTTAGACCGGTTGGGTAGCGGGAGGACCGGGGAGCTGTTTTTT
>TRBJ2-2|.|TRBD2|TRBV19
CASIPQVLAGGRTGELFF
TGTGCCAGTATCCCCCAGGTACTAGCGGGAGGAAGGACCGGGGAGCTGTTTTTT
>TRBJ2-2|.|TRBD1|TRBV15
CATSSQQGSGELFF
TGTGCCACCAGCAGCCAACAGGGGTCCGGGGAGCTGTTTTTT
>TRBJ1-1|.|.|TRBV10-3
CAIGIQGLNTEAFF
TGTGCCATCGGAATACAGGGCCTGAACACTGAAGCTTTCTTT
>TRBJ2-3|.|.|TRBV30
CAYQADTQYF
TGTGCCTATCAGGCAGATACGCAGTATTTT
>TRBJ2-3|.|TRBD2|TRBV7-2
CASSFARTSNTDTQYF
TGTGCCAGCAGCTTCGCTAGGACTAGCAACACAGATACGCAGTATTTT
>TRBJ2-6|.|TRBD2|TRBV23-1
CASSPGGDSSGANVLTF
TGCGCCAGCAGTCCGGGGGGAGACAGCTCTGGGGCCAACGTCCTGACTTTC
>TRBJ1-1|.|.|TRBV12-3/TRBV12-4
CASSGIGHPKF
TGTGCCAGCAGTGGGATAGGACATCCAAAATTT
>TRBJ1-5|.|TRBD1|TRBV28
CASSSQGAASNQPQHF
TGTGCCAGCAGTTCCCAGGGGGCGGCTAGCAATCAGCCCCAGCATTTT
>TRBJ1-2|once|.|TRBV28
CASSSTGKTGPYTF
TGTGCCAGCAGTTCCACCGGGAAAACAGGGCCTTACACCTTC
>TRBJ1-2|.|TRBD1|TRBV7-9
CASSPGQGLNGYTF
TGTGCCAGCAGCCCGGGACAGGGCCTCAATGGCTACACCTTC
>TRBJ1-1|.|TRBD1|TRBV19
CASSIQDRANTEAFF
TGTGCCAGTAGTATCCAGGACAGGGCGAACACTGAAGCTTTCTTT
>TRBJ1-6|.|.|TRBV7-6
CASSQRTALSSYNSPLHF
TGTGCCAGCAGCCAACGGACAGCGTTGAGCTCCTATAATTCACCCCTCCACTTT
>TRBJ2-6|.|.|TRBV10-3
CAISVGGPDPSGANVLTF
TGTGCCATCAGTGTAGGAGGGCCCGATCCCTCTGGGGCCAACGTCCTGACTTTC
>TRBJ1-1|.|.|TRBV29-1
CSVEAGVNTEAFF
TGCAGCGTTGAAGCGGGGGTGAACACTGAAGCTTTCTTT
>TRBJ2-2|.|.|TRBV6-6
CASRQTDSRDTGELFF
TGTGCCAGCAGGCAGACGGACAGCCGCGACACCGGGGAGCTGTTTTTT
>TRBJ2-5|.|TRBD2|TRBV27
CASSPTTPSGAGTQYF
TGTGCCAGCAGCCCAACAACGCCTAGCGGGGCGGGGACCCAGTACTTC
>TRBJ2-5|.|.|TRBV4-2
CASSQEARGGEETQYF
TGTGCCAGCAGCCAAGAAGCTAGGGGCGGGGAAGAGACCCAGTACTTC
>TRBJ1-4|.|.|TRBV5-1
CASSWSLATNEKLFF
TGCGCCAGCAGCTGGAGCCTTGCAACTAATGAAAAACTGTTTTTT
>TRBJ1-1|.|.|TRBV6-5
CASSYSGVMNTEAFF
TGTGCCAGCAGTTACTCCGGGGTAATGAACACTGAAGCTTTCTTT
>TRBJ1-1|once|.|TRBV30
CAWTLQGNTEAFF
TGTGCCTGGACCCTCCAGGGGAACACTGAAGCTTTCTTT
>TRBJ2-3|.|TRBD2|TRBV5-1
CASSKGLAGASTDTQYF
TGCGCCAGCAGCAAAGGACTAGCGGGAGCCTCCACAGATACGCAGTATTTT
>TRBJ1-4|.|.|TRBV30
CAWSGQGYEKLFF
TGTGCCTGGAGTGGGCAGGGCTATGAAAAACTGTTTTTT
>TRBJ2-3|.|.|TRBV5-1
CASSLATGSTDTQYF
TGCGCCAGCAGCTTGGCCACAGGGAGCACAGATACGCAGTATTTT
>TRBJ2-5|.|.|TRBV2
CASSRQGQGETQYF
TGTGCCAGCAGTAGACAAGGCCAGGGAGAGACCCAGTACTTC
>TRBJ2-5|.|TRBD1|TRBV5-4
CASSWGQGETQYF
TGTGCCAGCAGCTGGGGACAGGGGGAGACCCAGTACTTC
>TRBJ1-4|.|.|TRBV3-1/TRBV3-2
CASRRGGTNEKLFF
TGTGCCAGCAGGCGGGGGGGAACTAATGAAAAACTGTTTTTT
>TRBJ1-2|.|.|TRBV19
CASRDLGGFYGYTF
TGTGCCAGTAGGGACCTTGGGGGCTTCTATGGCTACACCTTC
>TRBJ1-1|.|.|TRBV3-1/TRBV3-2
CASSQTHTEAFF
TGTGCCAGCAGCCAAACACACACTGAAGCTTTCTTT
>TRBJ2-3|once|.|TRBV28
CASTGGTDTQYF
TGTGCCAGCACAGGCGGGACAGATACGCAGTATTTT
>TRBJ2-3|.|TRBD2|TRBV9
CASSTQLAGEDTQYF
TGTGCCAGCAGCACCCAACTAGCGGGAGAAGATACGCAGTATTTT
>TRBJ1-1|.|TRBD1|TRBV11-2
CASSSFSGTGLNTEAFF
TGTGCCAGCAGCTCCTTCTCCGGGACAGGTTTGAACACTGAAGCTTTCTTT
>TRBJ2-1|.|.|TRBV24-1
CATSDLVRGGRYEQFF
TGTGCCACCAGTGATTTGGTCCGCGGCGGGCGTTATGAGCAGTTCTTC
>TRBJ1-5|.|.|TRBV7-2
CASSSRSGTLSNQPQHF
TGTGCCAGCAGCTCACGTTCCGGGACATTGAGCAATCAGCCCCAGCATTTT
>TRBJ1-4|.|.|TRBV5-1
CASSSSGAVETNEKLFF
TGCGCCAGCAGCTCCTCTGGCGCGGTCGAGACTAATGAAAAACTGTTTTTT
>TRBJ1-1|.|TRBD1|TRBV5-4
CASSFDRGGTEAFF
TGTGCCAGCAGCTTCGACAGGGGTGGGACTGAAGCTTTCTTT